The sequence of this TCR beta chain was determined in a study of OX40 agonist ivuxolimab in advanced cancers. The protocol was immunoSEQ multiplex PCR, while the TCRdb copy is restricted to in-frame clones and leaves out a portion. The sample carries some 83,000 clones, about 89% recorded once. Concerning this clone: Its target is unknown.

Findings and limits, study-wide: Which antigen the expanded peripheral T cells recognized is unknown. Circulating CD4+ and CD8+ T cells showed clonal expansion by week 6 at 0.1 to 3.0 mg/kg.

Source: CD4+ or CD8+ T cells sorted from blood, taken in a trial of the OX40 agonist ivuxolimab. This clonotype was obtained from an adult with an advanced solid tumor such as melanoma, head and neck, liver or kidney cancer.

The CDR3 nucleotides are TGCGCCAGCAGCCAATCTGTACTAGCGGGAGCCAATGAGCAGTTCTTC. Its translation is CASSQSVLAGANEQFF. The V call is TRBV4-3, the J call TRBJ2-1; TRBD2 aligns across 11 bases. V dropped 2 bases and J dropped 6; count of bases not matched to a gene: 6. Germline V gene data show CDR1 as LGHNA and CDR2 as YSLEER. The CDR3 contains 16 residues.